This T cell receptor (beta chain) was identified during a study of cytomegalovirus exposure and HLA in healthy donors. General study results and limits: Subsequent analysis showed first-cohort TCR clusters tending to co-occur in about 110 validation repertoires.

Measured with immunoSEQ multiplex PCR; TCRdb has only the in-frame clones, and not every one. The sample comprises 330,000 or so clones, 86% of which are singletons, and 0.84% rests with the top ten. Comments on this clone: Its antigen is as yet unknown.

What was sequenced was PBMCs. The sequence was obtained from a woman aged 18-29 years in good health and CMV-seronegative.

CDR3 sequence reads: CASITTGTQRDSYEQYF. The CDR3 bases are TGTGCCAGCATTACGACCGGGACTCAGCGGGACTCTTACGAGCAGTACTTC. V usage is TRBV28 and J usage is TRBJ2-7; 7 nucleotides align to TRBD2. Germline V gives CDR1 MDHEN, CDR2 SYDVKM. J lost 4 bases, V lost 7 bases, and 19 bases had no gene match. This CDR3 is built from 17 residues. Looking up the rest from reference TRBV28 and TRBJ2-7 gives the full variable domain: DVKVTQSSRYLVKRTGEKVFLECVQDMDHENMFWYRQDPGLGLRLIYFSYDVKMKEKGDIPEGYSVSREKKERFSLILESASTNQTSMYLCASITTGTQRDSYEQYFGPGTRLTVT.